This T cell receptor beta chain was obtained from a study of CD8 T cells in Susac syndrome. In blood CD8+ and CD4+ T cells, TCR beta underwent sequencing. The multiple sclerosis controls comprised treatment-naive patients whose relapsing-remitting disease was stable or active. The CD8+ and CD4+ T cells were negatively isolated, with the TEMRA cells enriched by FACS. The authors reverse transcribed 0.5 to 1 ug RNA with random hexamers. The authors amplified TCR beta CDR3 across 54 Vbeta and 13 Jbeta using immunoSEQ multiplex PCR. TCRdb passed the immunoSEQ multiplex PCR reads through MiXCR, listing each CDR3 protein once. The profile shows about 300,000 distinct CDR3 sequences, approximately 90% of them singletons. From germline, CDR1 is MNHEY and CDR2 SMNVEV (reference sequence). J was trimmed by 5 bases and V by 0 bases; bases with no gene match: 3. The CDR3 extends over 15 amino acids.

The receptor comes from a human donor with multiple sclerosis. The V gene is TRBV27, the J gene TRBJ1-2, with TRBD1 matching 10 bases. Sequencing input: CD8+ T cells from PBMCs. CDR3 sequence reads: CASSLSGGQGYGYTF. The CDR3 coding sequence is TGTGCCAGCAGTTTATCGGGGGGACAGGGGTATGGCTACACCTTC.